The clone carrying this T cell receptor (beta chain) was detected ten times or more. No antigen is known for it. The iRepertoire nested amplicon-rescue multiplex PCR amplified TCR alpha and beta CDR3s from RNA. Input was about 85-450 ng of tissue mRNA or PBMC total RNA. TCRdb processed the multiplex PCR reads anew with MiXCR; each CDR3 protein has one entry. In the table there are more than 100,000 distinct CDR3 sequences, roughly 30% of which are singletons. The data stem from a study of glioma-infiltrating T cells. General study points: Non-neoplastic patients had below-expected tissue-blood divergence, while all gliomas exceeded expectation. CDR3 overlap between tissue and blood was very small.

The CDR3 extends over 11 amino acids. Germline V gene lookup returns CDR1 MNHNS and CDR2 SASEGT. V was shortened by 7 bases and J by 7 bases, with 10 bases between the two germline ends. The chain has TRBV6-1 and TRBJ1-1, with D perhaps matching TRBD1 (5 bases). The source is a human donor with low-grade glioma or glioblastoma, undergoing nonglioma brain surgery, or in good health (not recorded which). The sample was glioma tissue, nonneoplastic brain tissue, or PBMCs (not recorded which). CDR3 region: CASTDTLEAFF. The CDR3, as DNA: TGTGCCAGCACGGACACGCTTGAAGCTTTCTTT.